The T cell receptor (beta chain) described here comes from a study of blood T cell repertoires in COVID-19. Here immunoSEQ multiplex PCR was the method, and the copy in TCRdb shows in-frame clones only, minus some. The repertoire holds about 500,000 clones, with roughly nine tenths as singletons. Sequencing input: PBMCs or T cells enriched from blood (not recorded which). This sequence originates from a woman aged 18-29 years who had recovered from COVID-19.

This chain's CDR3 is CASSRTTVEAFF. CDR3 in DNA: TGTGCCAGCAGTCGAACAACAGTTGAAGCTTTCTTT. The rearrangement uses TRBV28 and TRBJ1-1; D not certain. V gave up 5 bases and J gave up 7 bases, with 11 bases separating them. Germline assignment: CDR1 MDHEN and CDR2 SYDVKM. The CDR3 spans 12 residues.